This T cell receptor beta chain was captured in a study of spatial heterogeneity in lung cancer. In this sample, this clonotype turned up many times. What it binds is not known. This sample's time point: sample taken at primary tumor resection. The donors were 72 patients with non-small cell lung cancer that was early-stage and untreated. The sequenced material consisted of unsorted whole RNA from tumor, nontumor lung or frozen PBMC. V gave up 4 bases and J gave up 7 bases, with 17 bases separating them. Germline-derived CDR1 and CDR2 are LGHDT and YNNKEL (reference sequence). The CDR3 contains 15 residues. Study findings and constraints: Tracking of tumor mutation counts was seen in expanded intratumoral alpha and beta TCR counts.

Using its own MiXCR run on the 5' RACE reads, TCRdb lists one record per CDR3 protein. The table includes about 10,000 distinct CDR3 sequences, 2.9% detected once. Here the sequenced sample was lung tumor tissue, taken at surgery. The genes are TRBV3-1 and TRBJ1-5, with D possibly matching TRBD1 (6 bases). This sequence was found in a male donor with early-stage non-small cell lung cancer. This CDR3 is CASSPDPGGRQPQHF. CDR3 sequence (DNA): TGTGCCAGCAGCCCCGATCCCGGGGGCCGCCAGCCCCAGCATTTT.